The sequence of this TCR beta chain was determined in a study of T cell responses to AZD1222 COVID-19 vaccine. Background on the study: Second-dose intervals near 4 or 12 weeks were combined.

Details on this clone: The antigen is undetermined.

The data were produced by immunoSEQ multiplex PCR, yet TCRdb's version contains in-frame clones alone and is incomplete. This sample has 150,000 to 200,000 clones, with approximately 93% found just once. Findings and limits, study-wide: Following two doses of AZD1222, Spike-specific TCR breadth and depth rose. Repertoire collection took place solely once the T cell response had peaked. Seropositive at baseline were only five or six AZD1222 recipients.

The TCR originated in an adult in good health. Source: peripheral blood, taken on day 0 of AZD1222 vaccination.

The CDR3 loop is CASSSLGTGHYEQYF. CDR3 bases: TGTGCCAGCAGCTCGCTCGGGACAGGGCACTACGAGCAGTACTTC. V and J are TRBV5-6 and TRBJ2-7; 9 bases line up with TRBD1. V lost 3 bases to trimming and J lost 3 bases; unmatched junction nucleotides: 7. The germline CDR1 and CDR2 sequences are SGHDT and YYEEEE. This CDR3 is 15 amino acids long.